These T cell receptor beta chains were read from a single sample in a study of blood T cell repertoires in COVID-19. TCRdb keeps only in-frame clones here, not all; method: immunoSEQ multiplex PCR. Found here are around 380,000 clones, approximately 89% of them singletons; the top ten hold 1% to 1.5%. The specimen sequenced was PBMCs or T cells enriched from blood (not recorded which). These TCRs come from a man aged 25 to 45 who had recovered from COVID-19. Both conserved end residues are part of each CDR3. A D gene is named only where the DNA matches it firmly. Not every row has a clone size; where given, it reads once, few, many or a size class.

clone_size: -; j_call: TRBJ1-5; v_call: TRBV14; d_call: -; cdr3_nt: TGTGCCAGCAGCCAAGATAGCGAAGGGGGGGTCGGAGGACACTGCAATCAGCCCCAGCATTTT; cdr3_aa: CASSQDSEGGVGGHCNQPQHF
clone_size: -; j_call: TRBJ2-2; v_call: TRBV12-5; d_call: TRBD2; cdr3_nt: TGTGCTAGTGGTTCGGGAGGCTTAAACACCGGGGAGCTGTTTTTT; cdr3_aa: CASGSGGLNTGELFF
clone_size: -; j_call: TRBJ1-2; v_call: TRBV27; d_call: -; cdr3_nt: TGTGCCAGCAGTTGGAGGGCTAACTATGGCTACACCTTC; cdr3_aa: CASSWRANYGYTF
clone_size: -; j_call: TRBJ1-1; v_call: TRBV2; d_call: -; cdr3_nt: TGTGCCAGCAGTGTGGCGACAGGCGGAACTTTCTTT; cdr3_aa: CASSVATGGTFF
clone_size: -; j_call: TRBJ1-2; v_call: TRBV3-1/TRBV3-2; d_call: -; cdr3_nt: TGTGCCAGCAGCCCGTACCACGGGGAACTCTATGGCTACACCTTC; cdr3_aa: CASSPYHGELYGYTF
clone_size: -; j_call: TRBJ1-1; v_call: TRBV27; d_call: -; cdr3_nt: TGTGCCAGCGGGCTTTCAGGGAACACTGAAGCTTTCTTT; cdr3_aa: CASGLSGNTEAFF
clone_size: -; j_call: TRBJ2-1; v_call: TRBV6-5; d_call: TRBD1; cdr3_nt: TGTGCCAGCAGCAAGGGACAGGGGGCGTACAATGAGCAGTTCTTC; cdr3_aa: CASSKGQGAYNEQFF
clone_size: -; j_call: TRBJ1-2; v_call: TRBV18; d_call: TRBD1; cdr3_nt: TGTGCCAGCTCACCACCCCGTTCACAGGGGTATGGCTACACCTTC; cdr3_aa: CASSPPRSQGYGYTF
clone_size: -; j_call: TRBJ1-4; v_call: TRBV6-2/TRBV6-3; d_call: -; cdr3_nt: TGTGCCAGCAGTGAGGTTGCAACTAATGAAAAACTGTTTTTT; cdr3_aa: CASSEVATNEKLFF
clone_size: -; j_call: TRBJ1-1; v_call: TRBV7-6; d_call: TRBD1; cdr3_nt: TGTGCCAGCAGCTCTAGACAGGGGACGAACACTGAAGCTTTCTTT; cdr3_aa: CASSSRQGTNTEAFF
clone_size: -; j_call: TRBJ2-3; v_call: TRBV6-1; d_call: -; cdr3_nt: TGTGCCAGCAGTGAAGCGGCGGCAGTGGCAACAGATACGCAGTATTTT; cdr3_aa: CASSEAAAVATDTQYF
clone_size: -; j_call: TRBJ2-1; v_call: TRBV7-2; d_call: -; cdr3_nt: TGTGCCAGCAGCTCCTTCGGGGTCAATGAGCAGTTCTTC; cdr3_aa: CASSSFGVNEQFF
clone_size: -; j_call: TRBJ2-3; v_call: TRBV5-1; d_call: TRBD2; cdr3_nt: TGCGCCAGCAGCTTTGACCCTAGCGGGGGGGCAAGAGATACGCAGTATTTT; cdr3_aa: CASSFDPSGGARDTQYF
clone_size: -; j_call: TRBJ2-7; v_call: TRBV15; d_call: -; cdr3_nt: TGTGCCACCAGCAGAGAAGGACTTTCCTACGAGCAGTACTTC; cdr3_aa: CATSREGLSYEQYF
clone_size: -; j_call: TRBJ1-6; v_call: TRBV9; d_call: -; cdr3_nt: TGTGCCAGCAGCGGGGGAGGGGGCTCCTATAATTCACCCCTCCACTTT; cdr3_aa: CASSGGGGSYNSPLHF
clone_size: -; j_call: TRBJ1-2; v_call: TRBV10-3; d_call: -; cdr3_nt: TGTGCCATCAGTGAGCCCTCTGGACAGCACTATGGCTACACCTTC; cdr3_aa: CAISEPSGQHYGYTF
clone_size: -; j_call: TRBJ1-1; v_call: TRBV9; d_call: -; cdr3_nt: TGTGCCAGCAGCCGGGCCTCGGCGGGAACTGAAGCTTTCTTT; cdr3_aa: CASSRASAGTEAFF
clone_size: -; j_call: TRBJ2-2; v_call: TRBV9; d_call: -; cdr3_nt: TGTGCCAGCAGCGTAGCTTGGGGGCGCGGGGAGCTGTTTTTT; cdr3_aa: CASSVAWGRGELFF
clone_size: -; j_call: TRBJ2-1; v_call: TRBV2; d_call: TRBD1; cdr3_nt: TGTGCCAGCAGTTCTCCGGACAGGGACTACAATGAGCAGTTCTTC; cdr3_aa: CASSSPDRDYNEQFF
clone_size: -; j_call: TRBJ1-2; v_call: TRBV4-2; d_call: -; cdr3_nt: TGTGCCAGCAGCCAAGATTCCTCGGGGACTAACTATGGCTACACCTTC; cdr3_aa: CASSQDSSGTNYGYTF
clone_size: -; j_call: TRBJ1-1; v_call: TRBV18; d_call: -; cdr3_nt: TGTGCCAGCTCACCAATCTATTCAGGGGAGTTGGAGGCTTTCTTT; cdr3_aa: CASSPIYSGELEAFF
clone_size: -; j_call: TRBJ1-5; v_call: TRBV2; d_call: TRBD1; cdr3_nt: TGTGCCAGCAAGATACAGGGGGACAATCAGCCCCAGCATTTT; cdr3_aa: CASKIQGDNQPQHF
clone_size: -; j_call: TRBJ1-2; v_call: TRBV20-1; d_call: -; cdr3_nt: TGCAGTGCTAGGGACTCTGGCTACACCTTC; cdr3_aa: CSARDSGYTF
clone_size: once; j_call: TRBJ1-2; v_call: TRBV20-1; d_call: -; cdr3_nt: TGCAGTGCTAGTGCTTACTATGGCTACACCTTC; cdr3_aa: CSASAYYGYTF
clone_size: -; j_call: TRBJ1-3; v_call: TRBV19; d_call: -; cdr3_nt: TGTGCCAGTAGTATAACTTCTCCGGAGGGAGTTGGAAACACCATATATTTT; cdr3_aa: CASSITSPEGVGNTIYF